The clone carrying this TCR beta chain was observed a single time. Its specificity is unknown. CDR1 SQVTM and CDR2 ANQGSEA come from the germline V gene. This CDR3 region has 17 residues. V lost 4 bases and J lost 3; bases outside the gene matches: 14. A multiplex PCR was run with 60 Vbeta primers and 13 Jbeta primers. The data were produced by immunoSEQ multiplex PCR, yet TCRdb's version contains in-frame clones alone and is incomplete. The table includes 95,000 to 150,000 clones, 77% detected once. This record belongs to a study of cytomegalovirus exposure and HLA in healthy donors. Regarding the study as a whole: Cytomegalovirus status was reportedly diagnosed by the classifier with high specificity and sensitivity. The study found most TCR sequences rare, yet found some public TCRs in many donors.

This clonotype was sampled from a man aged 18 to 29 in good health and CMV-seropositive. V usage is TRBV29-1 and J usage is TRBJ1-2; 10 bases are shared with TRBD1. Material: PBMCs. CDR3 region: CSVVSSGTGDRHYGYTF. The DNA for the CDR3 is TGCAGCGTTGTGAGTTCCGGGACAGGGGACAGACACTATGGCTACACCTTC.